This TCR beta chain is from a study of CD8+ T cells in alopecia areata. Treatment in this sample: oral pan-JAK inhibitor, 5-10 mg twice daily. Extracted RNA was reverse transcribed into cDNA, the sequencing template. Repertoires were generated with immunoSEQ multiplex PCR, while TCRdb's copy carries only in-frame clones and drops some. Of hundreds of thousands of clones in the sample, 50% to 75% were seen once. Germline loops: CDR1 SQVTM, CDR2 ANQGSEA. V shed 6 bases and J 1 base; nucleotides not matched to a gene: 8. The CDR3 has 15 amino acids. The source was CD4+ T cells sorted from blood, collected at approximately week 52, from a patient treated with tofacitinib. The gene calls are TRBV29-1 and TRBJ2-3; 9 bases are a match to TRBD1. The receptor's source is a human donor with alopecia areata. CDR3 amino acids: CSVPTGGAGTDTQYF. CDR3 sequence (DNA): TGCAGCGTCCCAACAGGGGGCGCGGGCACAGATACGCAGTATTTT.